The 5 T cell receptor beta chains reported below all come from one sample, sequenced in a study of vaccination and CD4 T cells after COVID-19. Stated treatment: approximately 11-day PBMC culture with coronavirus spike peptide pools or control peptides (ViraFEST assay). No antigen has been assigned to these receptors. Sequencing of cultured CD4+ T cell DNA used the Oncomine TCR Beta short-read assay. TCRdb processed the PCR reads anew with MiXCR; each CDR3 protein has one entry. Among about 24,000 distinct CDR3 sequences listed, 49% were seen once. The sample comprised CD4+ T cells from blood, cultured in vitro. Receptor source: a human donor who had recovered from COVID-19.

The chain links TRBV7-6 to TRBJ2-7; D might be TRBD1 (5 bases). Trimming cost V 4 bases and J 5 bases, with 15 bases left between them. This CDR3 contains 14 residues. The germline gives CDR1 SGHVS, CDR2 FNYEAQ. The CDR3 here is CASSSSTLRDEQYF. The CDR3 nucleotides are TGTGCCAGCAGCTCCAGTACCCTCAGGGACGAGCAGTACTTC.

The V gene is TRBV20-1, the J gene TRBJ2-5, with D possibly matching TRBD2 (6 bases). Germline CDR1 reads DFQATT; CDR2 reads SNEGSKA (reference sequence). The CDR3 length is 17 residues. Trimming left V 1 base short and J 2 bases short, with 20 bases between. The CDR3 nucleotides read TGCAGTGCTAGAGCGAGGGTCTTCCGGCGGGGTCAAGAGACCCAGTACTTC. This encodes CSARARVFRRGQETQYF.

This clonotype was detected only a few times. CDR3 protein: CASMRGQGGIEAFF. The CDR3 nucleotides read TGTGCCAGCATGCGAGGACAGGGAGGGATTGAAGCTTTCTTT. V usage is TRBV2 and J usage is TRBJ1-1; TRBD1 matches 8 bases. Germline loops: CDR1 SNHLY, CDR2 FYNNEI. V lost 7 bases and J lost 7; bases outside the gene matches: 11. The CDR3 sequence is 14 residues long. The entire variable domain, with the rest obtained from reference TRBV2 and TRBJ1-1, is as follows: EPEVTQTPSHQVTQMGQEVILRCVPISNHLYFYWYRQILGQKVEFLVSFYNNEISEKSEIFDDQFSVERPDGSNFTLKIRSTKLEDSAMYFCASMRGQGGIEAFFGQGTRLTVV.

This chain links TRBV27 with TRBJ1-2, with a possible D match to TRBD1 (6 bases). Per germline, CDR1 MNHEY and CDR2 SMNVEV (reference sequence). The V and J ends lost 6 bases and 0 bases respectively, with 11 bases between them. CDR3 size: 14 residues. The DNA of the CDR3 is TGTGCCAGCAGGAGGGGGTTCCCTAACTATGGCTACACCTTC. Protein sequence: CASRRGFPNYGYTF.

This chain connects TRBV7-3 to TRBJ1-2, with 10 nucleotides matching TRBD1. V trimming: 8 bases; J trimming: 7 bases; junction bases outside the gene matches: 10. Germline V gives CDR1 SGHTA, CDR2 FQGTGA. This CDR3 is built from 14 residues. The CDR3 region has the DNA TGTGCCAGCTCAACCGGGACAGGGGCGAGTGGCTACACCTTC. The encoded protein is CASSTGTGASGYTF. Based on the CDR3 plus reference TRBV7-3 and TRBJ1-2, the full variable domain is GAGVSQTPSNKVTEKGKYVELRCDPISGHTALYWYRQSLGQGPEFLIYFQGTGAADDSGLPNDRFFAVRPEGSVSTLKIQRTERGDSAVYLCASSTGTGASGYTFGSGTRLTVV.